This T cell receptor (beta chain) was sequenced for a study of blood T cell repertoires in COVID-19. Study in general: Donors in the United States, Italy and Spain gave samples during acute or convalescent COVID-19. PBMCs, B-cell-depleted T cells, or T cells provided the cDNA or gDNA that made up the material.

This CDR3 contains 14 residues. V was clipped by 2 bases and J by 1 base, with 7 bases between them. Germline-derived CDR1 and CDR2 are WNHNN and SYGVQD (reference sequence). This table comes from immunoSEQ multiplex PCR, and its TCRdb copy is limited to in-frame clones, with some not included. The data show approximately 100,000 clones, 70% to 85% seen once. Sequenced input: peripheral blood. This chain uses TRBV10-1 with TRBJ2-3, with D perhaps TRBD2 (6 bases). This receptor was taken from a man between 65 and 85 years old with acute or convalescent COVID-19. CDR3 amino acids: CASSEGGGTDTQYF. The CDR3 bases are TGCGCCAGCAGTGAGGGCGGGGGCACAGATACGCAGTATTTT.